The source of this TCR beta chain is a study of blood T cell repertoires in COVID-19. The CDR3 contains 16 residues. Germline CDR1 and CDR2: SEHNR and FQNEAQ (reference sequence). The J segment lost 0 bases and the V segment lost 6 bases, leaving 7 bases of the junction unmatched. Clones were sequenced by immunoSEQ multiplex PCR, and TCRdb holds only the in-frame ones, with some missing. This table has 330,000 or so clones, about 87% appearing once. The clonotype comes from a man in his forties or fifties in a cohort exposed to, infected with or recovered from COVID-19 (not recorded which). The V gene is TRBV7-9, the J gene TRBJ1-4; TRBD1 aligns across 7 bases. Input material: PBMCs or T cells enriched from blood (not recorded which). In DNA, the CDR3 is TGTGCCAGCAGTGATGGACAGGCAGCAACTAATGAAAAACTGTTTTTT. Translated: CASSDGQAATNEKLFF.